The present T cell receptor beta chain was sequenced within a study of blood T cells in healthy people across ages. About this clonotype itself: Its matching antigen is unknown.

For the second PCR, which ran for roughly 7 to 11 cycles, a sample-barcoded 5' primer and a J-beta primer mix were used. TCRdb used MiXCR to reprocess the 5' RACE reads, holding one entry per CDR3 protein. This sample carries some 1.4 million distinct CDR3 sequences, approximately 40% of them seen once, and the ten largest clones take 7.9%. Study-wide results and limits: A greater number of naive CD4+ cells and higher diversity distinguished long-lived donors from aged donors.

The germline V gene has CDR1 ENHRY and CDR2 SYGVKD. This CDR3 is 15 amino acids long. Trimming removed 0 bases at V and 5 bases at J, with 11 bases between. The V and J genes are TRBV10-3 and TRBJ2-4; D is possibly TRBD2 (5 bases). The sequencing sample was made of blood. The TCR sequence derives from a woman aged 18-30 years in good health. CDR3 residues: CAISESTGVENIQYF. In nucleotides, the CDR3 is TGTGCCATCAGTGAGTCGACCGGGGTGGAAAACATTCAGTACTTC.